This TCR beta chain is from a study of T cells in women clearing cervical HPV infection. Study information: Controls' single incident HPV16 infection cleared within 12 months without precancer. Case blood was drawn when the lesion was first found; control blood after infection became undetectable. General study findings and limits: CIN3+ cases had significantly higher TCR richness than controls; evenness did not differ.

Sequencing used immunoSEQ multiplex PCR; TCRdb keeps in-frame clones, though not all of them. The sample yields more than 25,000 clones, of which the top ten take up around 4%. Germline CDR1 reads SEHNR; CDR2 reads FQNEAQ (reference sequence). The CDR3 contains 11 residues. Comments on this clone: Its antigen is not known. Read sequence stops 3 residues before the CDR3 end, and the germline J gene provides the missing end.

The sequencing sample was made of blood buffy coat. The chain joins TRBV7-9 to TRBJ1-2; a weak D match, TRBD1 (6 bases). This receptor was identified in a woman aged 18-70 years with a cervical HPV16 infection that either progressed to CIN3+ or cleared (not recorded which). CDR3 DNA (partial): TGTGCCAGCAGCGTGGGACAAGAC. This gives the protein CASSVGQD. The full-length CDR3 reads as CASSVGQDYTF.